This T cell receptor (beta chain) derives from a study of blood T cell repertoires in COVID-19. In the study overall: Acute-phase and convalescent COVID-19 samples originated in the United States, Italy and Spain. Sources were T cells, B-cell-depleted T cells, or PBMCs; the material itself was cDNA or gDNA.

Trimming shortened V by 6 bases and J by 1 base, and 9 bases separated the two germline ends. The CDR3 is 13 residues long. CDR1 and CDR2 (germline): SGHAT, FQNNGV. Original handling: Estimates of nucleated cell counts were drawn from the amplification of reference gene primers. Data came from immunoSEQ multiplex PCR; TCRdb stores just in-frame clones and leaves some out. V, J and clone size derive from that table, while D and trimming were established from the DNA sequence. The table shows around 310,000 clones, with 85% to 90% occurring only once. The receptor was isolated from a woman aged 45 to 65 with active or convalescent COVID-19. This chain links TRBV11-2 with TRBJ1-1, with D uncertain. Sequencing used peripheral blood. The CDR3 region is CASSFQKNTEAFF. DNA for the CDR3: TGTGCCAGCAGTTTTCAGAAGAACACTGAAGCTTTCTTT.